This T cell receptor (beta chain) comes out of a study of neoadjuvant anti-PD-1 for oral cavity cancer. The overall study: Before surgery, most patients got three to four biweekly 3 mg/kg nivolumab doses.

Concerning this clone: Its antigen is unidentified.

Overall study findings and caveats: Each response group had just a few patients in TCR analyses. Higher pretreatment Treg/Th17 ratios tracked higher pretreatment blood clonality.

Trimming shortened V by 6 bases and J by 2 bases, and 14 bases separated the two germline ends. The germline V gene has CDR1 MNHEY and CDR2 SMNVEV (reference sequence). The length of the CDR3 is 14 residues. PBMC libraries mostly used roughly 500 ng of input genomic DNA, with six replicates per sample. Profiling relied on immunoSEQ multiplex PCR, and the TCRdb table lists in-frame clones only, not all of them. Among around 60,000 clones listed, roughly 80% were seen once. The clonotype comes from a person between 35 and 79 years old with oral cavity squamous cell carcinoma. The specimen comprised PBMCs, sampled before nivolumab (anti-PD-1) treatment. The V call is TRBV27, the J call TRBJ2-7, with D maybe TRBD2 (6 bases). The CDR3 DNA is TGTGCCAGCAGCCTGCGGGGCACCACCTACGAGCAGTACTTC. It specifies CASSLRGTTYEQYF.